This is a list of T cell receptor beta chains from one sample in a study of T cells in Graves' hyperthyroidism and ophthalmopathy. TCRdb re-called the multiplex PCR reads with MiXCR, one entry per CDR3 protein. The sample records hundreds of thousands of distinct CDR3 sequences, roughly 40% being singletons. Material: blood. These receptors were obtained from a man aged 18-30 years with Graves' hyperthyroidism. CDR3s include the opening cysteine and the closing phenylalanine or tryptophan. A D gene is named only where the DNA matches it firmly. Some rows have no size entry. The others give once, few or many, or a class for an expanded clone.

clone_size j_call d_call v_call cdr3_aa cdr3_nt
few TRBJ1-4 TRBD1 TRBV9 CASSVGTGNEKLFF TGTGCCAGCAGCGTTGGGACAGGGAATGAAAAACTGTTTTTT
NA TRBJ1-2 TRBD1 TRBV25-1 CASSLETGSGYTF TGTGCCAGCAGCTTAGAGACAGGGAGCGGCTACACCTTC
few TRBJ1-3 TRBD1 TRBV20-1 CSATLNRGSGNTIYF TGCAGTGCTACGCTCAACAGGGGCTCTGGAAACACCATATATTTT
NA TRBJ1-1 NA TRBV2 CASTSNRVLNEAFF TGTGCCAGCACCTCGAACAGGGTTTTGAATGAAGCTTTCTTT
many TRBJ2-7 NA TRBV2 CASTGEGYEQYF TGTGCCAGCACAGGGGAAGGGTACGAGCAGTACTTC
NA TRBJ2-5 TRBD1 TRBV29-1 CSALLDRGRETQYF TGCAGCGCCCTCCTGGACAGGGGAAGAGAGACCCAGTACTTC
few TRBJ1-6 NA TRBV5-8 CASSLPGGSSPLHF TGTGCCAGCAGCTTGCCAGGTGGGAGCTCACCCCTCCACTTT
NA TRBJ1-3 NA TRBV29-1 CSVEYITEAQSGNTIYF TGCAGCGTTGAATATATAACCGAGGCCCAATCTGGAAACACCATATATTTT
NA TRBJ1-2 NA TRBV7-9 CARSQQGSAYGYTF TGTGCCCGCAGCCAGCAAGGGTCGGCCTATGGCTACACCTTC
NA TRBJ1-5 TRBD1 TRBV24-1 CATSGGQGAQPQHF TGTGCCACCTCTGGAGGACAGGGGGCTCAGCCCCAGCATTTT
NA TRBJ2-2 TRBD2 TRBV2 CASSGRGGLADNTGELFF TGTGCCAGCAGCGGCCGTGGGGGACTAGCGGACAACACCGGGGAGCTGTTTTTT
few TRBJ1-1 NA TRBV12-3/TRBV12-4 CASTLGSAAFF TGTGCCAGCACCTTAGGGTCGGCGGCTTTCTTT
NA TRBJ2-5 NA TRBV19 CASSMVGGVRQETQYF TGTGCCAGTAGTATGGTGGGCGGCGTAAGACAAGAGACCCAGTACTTC
few TRBJ2-5 NA TRBV10-3 CAISGAVTETQYF TGTGCCATCAGTGGGGCGGTTACGGAGACCCAGTACTTC
NA TRBJ1-1 NA TRBV6-5 CASSVPYLNTEAFF TGTGCCAGCAGTGTCCCATACCTGAACACTGAAGCTTTCTTT
NA TRBJ1-5 NA TRBV2 CASSGDSWETQHF TGTGCCAGCAGTGGTGACTCTTGGGAGACCCAGCATTTT
NA TRBJ1-2 NA TRBV15 CATSRDYNQNYGYTF TGTGCCACCAGCAGAGATTATAACCAGAACTATGGCTACACCTTC
many TRBJ1-1 NA TRBV7-8 CASSLEAGGGTEAFF TGTGCCAGCAGCTTAGAGGCAGGCGGGGGCACTGAAGCTTTCTTT
NA TRBJ2-6 TRBD2 TRBV2 CASSGLAGQAGANVLTF TGTGCCAGCAGTGGACTAGCGGGACAGGCTGGGGCCAACGTCCTGACTTTC
NA TRBJ2-1 TRBD2 TRBV25-1 CASSEYTSGGYEQFF TGTGCCAGCAGTGAATATACTAGCGGGGGATATGAGCAGTTCTTC
many TRBJ2-5 TRBD1 TRBV29-1 CSATQGIGTQYF TGCAGCGCTACACAGGGGATAGGGACCCAGTACTTC
NA TRBJ2-3 NA TRBV10-3 CAISGGGEDTQYF TGTGCCATCAGTGGGGGTGGTGAGGATACGCAGTATTTT
NA TRBJ2-1 TRBD1 TRBV2 CASDGTGYNEQFF TGTGCCAGCGACGGGACAGGGTACAATGAGCAGTTCTTC
NA TRBJ2-7 NA TRBV20-1 CSARGGVGADAYEQYF TGCAGTGCTAGAGGTGGCGTAGGAGCGGACGCCTACGAGCAGTACTTC
NA TRBJ2-2 TRBD2 TRBV7-9 CASSHPTGTSGLELFF TGCGCCAGCAGCCACCCAACCGGGACTAGCGGGCTGGAGCTGTTTTTT
many TRBJ2-7 NA TRBV5-1 CASSLDSPGEQYF TGCGCCAGCAGCTTGGACAGCCCTGGCGAGCAGTACTTC
few TRBJ2-5 NA TRBV12-3/TRBV12-4 CASSFGWKGETQYF TGTGCCAGCAGTTTCGGGTGGAAGGGAGAGACCCAGTACTTC
few TRBJ2-7 NA TRBV7-2 CASSSRDFSYEQYF TGTGCCAGCAGCTCCCGGGACTTCTCCTACGAGCAGTACTTC
few TRBJ2-2 NA TRBV7-2 CASTPLLHTGELFF TGTGCCAGCACCCCCCTCCTGCACACCGGGGAGCTGTTTTTT
NA TRBJ2-3 NA TRBV10-3 CASAQKDTQYF TGTGCCAGCGCACAGAAGGATACGCAGTATTTT
few TRBJ1-2 NA TRBV19 CASSIVGYGYTF TGTGCCAGTAGTATAGTTGGCTATGGCTACACCTTC
few TRBJ2-5 TRBD1 TRBV5-1 CASSLGAGGIQETQYF TGTGCCAGCAGCTTGGGGGCAGGGGGTATCCAAGAGACCCAGTACTTC
few TRBJ2-5 NA TRBV9 CASSVSGAGETQYF TGTGCCAGCAGCGTATCGGGGGCCGGGGAGACCCAGTACTTC
NA TRBJ1-2 NA TRBV7-2 CASSLEEGYSGYTF TGTGCCAGCAGCTTAGAGGAGGGGTATTCTGGCTACACCTTC
NA TRBJ1-6 NA TRBV25-1 CASLEGTDSPLHF TGTGCCAGCTTGGAGGGAACGGATTCACCCCTCCACTTT
NA TRBJ1-5 NA TRBV30 CAWSVGGPQHF TGTGCCTGGAGTGTAGGAGGGCCCCAGCATTTT
few TRBJ1-5 NA TRBV20-1 CSARDPEDYSNQPQHF TGCAGTGCTAGAGATCCGGAAGACTATAGCAATCAGCCCCAGCATTTT
NA TRBJ2-7 NA TRBV7-6 CVSSLAGSSYEQYF TGTGTCAGCAGCTTGGCAGGGAGCTCCTACGAGCAGTACTTC
NA TRBJ1-1 TRBD1 TRBV29-1 CAWDRGWNTEAFF TGTGCCTGGGACAGGGGGTGGAACACTGAAGCTTTCTTT
NA TRBJ2-7 NA TRBV5-1 CASAPWGEEQYF TGCGCCAGCGCCCCTTGGGGGGAAGAGCAGTACTTC
few TRBJ1-1 NA TRBV19 CASSMWTANTEAFF TGTGCCAGTAGTATGTGGACAGCTAACACTGAAGCTTTCTTT
NA TRBJ2-2 TRBD2 TRBV12-3/TRBV12-4 CASSIRLAGGGAGELFF TGTGCCAGCAGTATAAGACTAGCGGGAGGCGGGGCCGGGGAGCTGTTTTTT
many TRBJ1-1 NA TRBV7-7 CASSPSPGSLAFF TGTGCTAGCAGCCCCTCACCAGGGTCACTGGCTTTCTTT
once TRBJ1-1 NA TRBV9 CASVVRQDSDTEAFF TGTGCCAGCGTTGTTCGGCAGGATAGTGACACTGAAGCTTTCTTT
NA TRBJ1-1 NA TRBV20-1 CSARAGLNTEAFF TGCAGTGCTAGGGCAGGGCTCAACACTGAAGCTTTCTTT
few TRBJ2-7 NA TRBV9 CASSAGTPFNEQYF TGTGCCAGCAGCGCCGGGACACCTTTCAACGAGCAGTACTTC